Listed here are 16 T cell receptor beta chains from one sample, sequenced in a study of OX40 agonist ivuxolimab in advanced cancers. Repertoires were generated with immunoSEQ multiplex PCR, while TCRdb's copy carries only in-frame clones and drops some. The sample yields 99,000 or so clones, approximately 80% seen once. Sequenced material: CD4+ or CD8+ T cells sorted from blood, taken in a trial of the OX40 agonist ivuxolimab. These receptors were taken from an adult with an advanced solid tumor such as melanoma, head and neck, liver or kidney cancer.

The V gene is TRBV10-3, the J gene TRBJ1-1, with 8 bases that match TRBD1. The junction had 5 bases not matched to a gene; V was cut back by 7 bases and J by 1 base. The CDR3 spans 14 residues. Germline lookup yields CDR1 ENHRY and CDR2 SYGVKD. In DNA, the CDR3 is TGTGCCATCACCGAAACAGGGGGGAACACTGAAGCTTTCTTT. Residues: CAITETGGNTEAFF.

The V call is TRBV6-5, the J call TRBJ1-1; perhaps TRBD1 as D (5 bases). V was shortened by 7 bases and J by 1 base, with 10 bases between the two germline ends. The CDR3 runs 13 residues. The germline V gene encodes CDR1 MNHEY and CDR2 SVGAGI. CDR3 sequence: CASTGRQNTEAFF. CDR3 nucleotides: TGTGCCAGCACGGGACGGCAGAACACTGAAGCTTTCTTT.

The rearrangement links TRBV11-2 to TRBJ2-1; D is perhaps TRBD1 (6 bases). CDR1 is SGHAT and CDR2 is FQNNGV in the germline V gene. This CDR3 has 12 residues. Trimming took 6 bases from V and 8 from J, leaving 11 bases between them. The CDR3 loop reads CASRLQGHEQFF. In DNA, the CDR3 is TGTGCCAGCAGATTACAGGGCCATGAGCAGTTCTTC.

The rearrangement links TRBV5-1 to TRBJ2-3; TRBD2 aligns across 14 bases. CDR1 is SGHRS and CDR2 is YFSETQ in the germline V gene. J gave up 0 bases and V 7 bases, and 4 bases lay outside the gene matches. This CDR3 is 16 amino acids long. CDR3 nucleotide sequence: TGCGCCAGCGGGACTAGCGGGGGACCTAGCACAGATACGCAGTATTTT. It specifies CASGTSGGPSTDTQYF.

This chain links TRBV2 with TRBJ1-1; 9 bases map to TRBD1. The CDR3 covers 15 residues. The V and J ends lost 5 bases and 0 bases, in that order; junction bases with no gene match: 4. CDR1 is SNHLY, CDR2 FYNNEI, per germline. The CDR3 DNA sequence: TGTGCCAGCAGTCTACAGGGGGCGGTGAACACTGAAGCTTTCTTT. As protein: CASSLQGAVNTEAFF.

The V call is TRBV19, the J call TRBJ2-7; D is unresolved. The germline V gene encodes CDR1 LNHDA and CDR2 SQIVND (reference sequence). V lost 3 bases, J lost 2 bases, and 8 bases lay in between. The CDR3 is made up of 13 amino acids. The CDR3 DNA reads as TGTGCCAGTAGTATCACCTGGGCCTACGAGCAGTACTTC. This codes for CASSITWAYEQYF.

The gene calls are TRBV5-1 and TRBJ1-6; TRBD1 is a possible D gene (6 bases). The V gene's germline CDR1 is SGHRS and CDR2 YFSETQ. V lost 4 bases, J lost 3 bases, and 11 bases lay in between. This CDR3 region has 15 residues. CDR3 region: CASSREGGYNSPLHF. The CDR3 DNA is TGCGCCAGCAGCAGGGAAGGGGGCTATAATTCACCCCTCCACTTT.

The rearrangement links TRBV5-6 to TRBJ2-3; weak D call: TRBD2 (5 bases). V was pared by 4 bases and J by 2 bases, with 14 bases between. Looked up from germline, CDR1 is SGHDT and CDR2 is YYEEEE. The CDR3 runs 15 residues. The CDR3 reads CASSTGVQLTDTQYF. The CDR3 nucleotides read TGTGCCAGCAGCACCGGGGTACAACTCACAGATACGCAGTATTTT.

V and J are TRBV27 and TRBJ1-4; D ambiguous. Between the trimmed V and J ends, which lost 8 bases and 7 bases, there was a span of 11 bases. Germline CDR1 MNHEY, CDR2 SMNVEV (reference sequence). CDR3 length: 12 residues. CDR3: CASSGLGEKLFF. CDR3 in DNA: TGTGCCAGCTCGGGCCTTGGTGAAAAACTGTTTTTT.

This clone was seen more than once but under ten times. This chain connects TRBV5-1 to TRBJ2-1; D is unclear. Between the trimmed V and J ends, which lost 0 bases and 3 bases, there was a span of 4 bases. Germline assignment: CDR1 SGHRS and CDR2 YFSETQ. The CDR3 is 13 residues long. The chain's CDR3 is CASSLGGYNEQFF. The CDR3 DNA reads as TGCGCCAGCAGCTTGGGTGGCTACAATGAGCAGTTCTTC.

In its sample, this clone was seen once. This sequence joins TRBV5-8 and TRBJ2-7; either TRBD1 or TRBD2 may supply D (6 bases each). The CDR3 covers 16 residues. The germline CDR1 and CDR2 sequences are SGHTS and YDEGEE. Trimming took 4 bases from V and 0 from J, leaving 17 bases between them. The DNA of the CDR3 is TGTGCCAGCAGCCCGGGCCCGGGGGCACTCTCCTACGAGCAGTACTTC. Protein product: CASSPGPGALSYEQYF.

The chain has TRBV18 and TRBJ1-2; D remains ambiguous. The CDR3 loop spans 14 amino acids. Germline V gives CDR1 KGHSH, CDR2 LQKENI. Trimming left V 3 bases short and J 8 bases short, with 16 bases between. DNA for the CDR3: TGTGCCAGCTCACCCGAAGTGGGCGAATCCGGCTACACCTTC. This translates into CASSPEVGESGYTF.

This chain joins TRBV6-5 and TRBJ1-5, with D possibly TRBD1 on 6 matching bases. In germline, CDR1 is MNHEY, CDR2 SVGAGI. V lost 5 bases and J lost 7, with 18 bases in between. CDR3 length: 15 residues. CDR3 region: CASSNRTAPWQPQHF. The CDR3 nucleotides are TGTGCCAGCAGTAATCGGACAGCGCCTTGGCAGCCCCAGCATTTT.

This clone was detected once. This chain links TRBV20-1 with TRBJ2-7; D gene ambiguous. The CDR3 has 11 amino acids. V lost 6 bases to trimming and J lost 1 base, with 7 bases between them. The germline gives CDR1 DFQATT, CDR2 SNEGSKA (reference sequence). In DNA form, the CDR3 reads TGCAGTGCGGGTGATTCCTACGAGCAGTACTTC. This gives the protein CSAGDSYEQYF.

V is TRBV11-2 and J is TRBJ2-5; 7 bases agree with TRBD1. Germline V gene lookup returns CDR1 SGHAT and CDR2 FQNNGV. The V gene end was trimmed by 6 bases and the J gene end by 5 bases; junction bases not matched to a gene: 6. The CDR3 is made up of 13 amino acids. CDR3 protein: CASRTGLGETQYF. DNA of the CDR3: TGTGCCAGCAGGACAGGGCTCGGGGAGACCCAGTACTTC.

In its sample, this clone was seen once. CDR3 sequence reads: CASSLGGPGEKLFF. CDR3 in DNA: TGTGCCAGCAGCTTAGGGGGGCCCGGTGAAAAACTGTTTTTT. V usage is TRBV7-9 and J usage is TRBJ1-4; D is possibly TRBD1 (6 bases). This CDR3 has 14 residues. Germline CDR1 and CDR2: SEHNR and FQNEAQ (reference sequence). Trimming shortened V by 1 base and J by 7 bases, and 10 bases separated the two germline ends.